These 19 T cell receptor beta chains originate from one sample sequenced in a study of cytomegalovirus exposure and HLA in healthy donors. PCR used 60 Vbeta primers and 13 Jbeta primers. Sequenced by immunoSEQ multiplex PCR; TCRdb stores in-frame clones only, minus some. The table shows over 100,000 clones, with around 72% occurring only once. The sequenced sample consisted of PBMCs. The receptors were gathered from a man between 50 and 59 years old in good health and CMV-seropositive.

The J gene is TRBJ1-1, the V gene TRBV18; D perhaps matches TRBD1 (5 bases). Germline V gene data show CDR1 as KGHSH and CDR2 as LQKENI. This CDR3 contains 13 residues. The V and J ends lost 1 base and 6 bases respectively, with 9 bases between them. Written as DNA, the CDR3 is TGTGCCAGCTCACCACGTGGACAATCTGAAGCTTTCTTT. Protein sequence: CASSPRGQSEAFF.

The V call is TRBV19, the J call TRBJ1-5; 7 bases are shared with TRBD1. The V and J ends lost 5 bases and 5 bases, in that order; junction bases with no gene match: 3. The CDR3 totals 13 residues. From germline, CDR1 is LNHDA and CDR2 SQIVND (reference sequence). CDR3 in amino acids: CASSRDRDQPQHF. The CDR3 DNA is TGTGCCAGTAGTCGGGACAGAGATCAGCCCCAGCATTTT.

V is TRBV2 and J is TRBJ2-7, with D perhaps matching TRBD2 (6 bases). The V end lost 8 bases, the J end lost 2 bases, and 16 bases lay between the germline ends. Germline assignment: CDR1 SNHLY and CDR2 FYNNEI. This CDR3 is 14 amino acids long. CDR3 DNA: TGTGCCAGCCTCCGGGACTCAGGAGCCTACGAGCAGTACTTC. Its protein is CASLRDSGAYEQYF.

The table lists this clone with a count of one. The V gene is TRBV4-1, the J gene TRBJ1-2; D might be TRBD1 (5 bases). The germline V gene has CDR1 MGHRA and CDR2 YSYEKL. CDR3 length: 14 residues. V was clipped by 1 base and J by 3 bases, with 9 bases between them. CDR3 coding DNA: TGCGCCAGCAGCCAAGTAGGGGCCGACTATGGCTACACCTTC. Its translation: CASSQVGADYGYTF.

Only a few counts were recorded for this clone. V gene TRBV28 combines with J gene TRBJ2-7; 10 bases align to TRBD1. Unmatched junction bases numbered 10, after V lost 8 bases and J lost 6 bases. CDR3 size: 14 residues. Germline V lookup: CDR1 MDHEN, CDR2 SYDVKM. Written as DNA, the CDR3 is TGTGCCAGCCTTACATCCGGGACAGGGGCCGAGCAGTACTTC. This sequence encodes CASLTSGTGAEQYF. Using reference TRBV28 and TRBJ2-7 for the parts outside the CDR3, the full variable domain is DVKVTQSSRYLVKRTGEKVFLECVQDMDHENMFWYRQDPGLGLRLIYFSYDVKMKEKGDIPEGYSVSREKKERFSLILESASTNQTSMYLCASLTSGTGAEQYFGPGTRLTVT.

The rearrangement joins TRBV25-1 to TRBJ2-1; no clear D. The CDR3 covers 14 residues. V was shortened by 1 base and J by 2 bases, with 6 bases between the two germline ends. Germline V lookup: CDR1 MGHDK, CDR2 SYGVNS. This CDR3 is CASSESSPYNEQFF. The CDR3 nucleotides are TGTGCCAGCAGTGAATCGTCCCCCTACAATGAGCAGTTCTTC.

This chain joins TRBV7-8 and TRBJ2-7, with D unclear. The CDR3 is 13 amino acids. V lost 3 bases to trimming and J lost 2 bases, with 8 bases between them. CDR1 and CDR2 (germline): SGHVS, FQNEAQ. Here the CDR3 DNA reads TGTGCCAGCAGCTTCCCAGGAACCTACGAGCAGTACTTC. This codes for CASSFPGTYEQYF.

The rearrangement uses TRBV29-1 and TRBJ2-5; 7 positions agree with TRBD1. With 8 bases clipped from V and 5 bases from J, the junction kept 11 bases outside the gene matches. There are 13 residues in the CDR3. CDR1 and CDR2 (germline): SQVTM, ANQGSEA. The CDR3 nucleotides are TGCAGCTTACGACAGGGCGGCTCGGAGACCCAGTACTTC. Protein product: CSLRQGGSETQYF. The full variable domain, completed using reference TRBV29-1 and TRBJ2-5, is SAVISQKPSRDICQRGTSLTIQCQVDSQVTMMFWYRQQPGQSLTLIATANQGSEATYESGFVIDKFPISRPNLTFSTLTVSNMSPEDSSIYLCSLRQGGSETQYFGPGTRLLVL.

This clone appeared once. V usage is TRBV9 and J usage is TRBJ2-1; TRBD2 matches at 13 bases. V was pared by 0 bases and J by 10 bases, with 13 bases of the junction left unmatched. The CDR3 is 18 amino acids. Germline V gene sequence: CDR1 SGDLS, CDR2 YYNGEE. CDR3 DNA sequence: TGTGCCAGCAGCGTAGTTTTAAGCGGGACTAGCGGGAAAGGGGAGCAGTTCTTC. This encodes CASSVVLSGTSGKGEQFF. The variable domain in full, with the rest retrieved from reference TRBV9 and TRBJ2-1, is DSGVTQTPKHLITATGQRVTLRCSPRSGDLSVYWYQQSLDQGLQFLIQYYNGEERAKGNILERFSAQQFPDLHSELNLSSLELGDSALYFCASSVVLSGTSGKGEQFFGPGTRLTVL.

This clone was counted between two and nine times. This chain uses TRBV6-6 with TRBJ2-1, with 11 bases identical to TRBD1. Trimming removed 5 bases from V and 7 bases from J; junction bases left unmatched: 7. This CDR3 contains 15 residues. CDR1 and CDR2 (germline): MNHNY, SVGAGI (reference sequence). CDR3 loop: CASSRTGGDYNEQFF. The DNA of the CDR3 is TGTGCCAGCAGTAGGACAGGGGGCGATTATAATGAGCAGTTCTTC.

The rearrangement joins TRBV6-5 to TRBJ2-7; 9 nucleotides line up with TRBD1. J lost 1 base, V lost 4 bases, and 5 bases had no gene match. Germline CDR1 reads MNHEY; CDR2 reads SVGAGI. This CDR3 has 15 amino acids. The CDR3 sequence: CASSSPGTGSYEQYF. Written as DNA, the CDR3 is TGTGCCAGCAGTTCTCCCGGGACAGGGTCCTACGAGCAGTACTTC.

This clone was detected once. V is TRBV7-8 and J is TRBJ2-2; weak D call: TRBD2 (6 bases). This CDR3 spans 15 amino acids. Germline V gene data show CDR1 as SGHVS and CDR2 as FQNEAQ. V lost 2 bases, J lost 5 bases, and 12 bases lay in between. The DNA for the CDR3 is TGTGCCAGCAGCTTAAGGGGACGGGGGACCGGGGAGCTGTTTTTT. Translating gives CASSLRGRGTGELFF.

This rearrangement joins TRBV10-3 to TRBJ2-3; tentatively, D is TRBD2 (6 bases). This CDR3 has 15 amino acids. Germline-derived CDR1 and CDR2 are ENHRY and SYGVKD. Trimming cost V 4 bases and J 0 bases, with 11 bases left between them. CDR3: CAISAGTPSTDTQYF. CDR3 bases: TGTGCCATCAGTGCTGGGACTCCTAGCACAGATACGCAGTATTTT.

The chain recombines TRBV29-1 with TRBJ1-1, with D unresolved. Trimming pared 4 bases from V and 4 bases from J, leaving 7 bases between. In germline, CDR1 is SQVTM, CDR2 ANQGSEA. The CDR3 is 11 residues long. CDR3 sequence: CSVAYSTEAFF. The DNA for the CDR3 is TGCAGCGTTGCCTACAGCACTGAAGCTTTCTTT.

This clone is judged medium-sized. The V call is TRBV5-4, the J call TRBJ1-2, with a weak D call TRBD1 (6 bases). The CDR3 consists of 13 residues. The V end lost 5 bases, the J end lost 1 base, and 9 bases lay between the germline ends. Germline V gene lookup returns CDR1 SGHNT and CDR2 YYREEE (reference sequence). CDR3 sequence: CASSSDSNYGYTF. The DNA for the CDR3 is TGTGCCAGCAGTTCGGACAGTAACTATGGCTACACCTTC. The complete variable domain, with remaining parts taken from reference TRBV5-4 and TRBJ1-2, reads ETGVTQSPTHLIKTRGQQVTLRCSSQSGHNTVSWYQQALGQGPQFIFQYYREEENGRGNFPPRFSGLQFPNYSSELNVNALELDDSALYLCASSSDSNYGYTFGSGTRLTVV.

The V call is TRBV5-4, the J call TRBJ2-7, with TRBD2 identical over 8 bases. J lost 1 base, V lost 4 bases, and 10 bases had no gene match. Germline V gene sequence: CDR1 SGHNT, CDR2 YYREEE (reference sequence). This CDR3 comprises 16 residues. The DNA of the CDR3 is TGTGCCAGCAGCCCCCGGGGGGGGGCGCCTTCCTACGAGCAGTACTTC. This gives the protein CASSPRGGAPSYEQYF.

The chain couples TRBV28 to TRBJ2-3, with no clear D. CDR1 is MDHEN, CDR2 SYDVKM, per germline. Deletions cut 2 bases from V and 2 bases from J, with 8 bases between. There are 14 residues in the CDR3. In DNA, the CDR3 is TGTGCCAGCAGTTTAGGCGGATCCACAGATACGCAGTATTTT. The encoded protein is CASSLGGSTDTQYF.

V usage is TRBV6-6 and J usage is TRBJ1-1, with D possibly being TRBD1 (5 bases). Looked up from germline, CDR1 is MNHNY and CDR2 is SVGAGI (reference sequence). V lost 6 bases, J lost 3 bases, and 17 bases lay in between. This CDR3 contains 15 residues. CDR3 bases: TGTGCCAGCAGCACCGGGGGGGGGAGGGACACTGAAGCTTTCTTT. This gives the protein CASSTGGGRDTEAFF.

The chain uses TRBV4-2 and TRBJ1-5; 7 bases are a match to TRBD1. V shed 3 bases and J 3 bases; nucleotides not matched to a gene: 5. CDR1 and CDR2 from the germline V gene are LGHNA and YNFKEQ. The CDR3 is 15 residues long. The CDR3 protein is CASSQETGVNQPQHF. Written as DNA, the CDR3 is TGTGCCAGCAGCCAGGAAACAGGGGTCAATCAGCCCCAGCATTTT.